The 31 T cell receptor beta chains below all came from one sample that was sequenced in a study of patients and donors after allogeneic stem cell transplantation. TCRdb called the RT-PCR reads again in MiXCR, with one record for every CDR3 protein. This table holds about 960,000 distinct CDR3 sequences, more than 15% found once. Sequences were obtained from blood, either unsorted or a sorted T cell fraction (not recorded which). These receptors were collected from a human donor who was either an allogeneic HSCT recipient or a stem cell or donor lymphocyte infusion donor (not recorded which). It is not recorded whose cells these are; they may come from a transplant donor.

This clonotype was seen a handful of times. The chain combines TRBV12-3 or TRBV12-4 with TRBJ2-3; 9 nucleotides align to TRBD2. CDR3 length: 17 residues. J lost 6 bases, V lost 5 bases, and 15 bases had no gene match. CDR3 region: CASSRRGGRAISDTQYF. CDR3 sequence (DNA): TGTGCCAGCAGTCGCCGGGGCGGGAGGGCCATAAGCGATACGCAGTATTTT.

This clonotype was detected a few times. The chain joins TRBV4-1 to TRBJ2-7, with 14 bases that match TRBD2. Germline trimming cut 3 bases from V and 3 bases from J; bases unmatched to any gene: 13. Germline V gene data show CDR1 as MGHRA and CDR2 as YSYEKL. CDR3 length equals 19 residues. Here the CDR3 DNA reads TGCGCCAGCAGCCATCGGGTCAGAGGGACTAGCGGGAGTAACTACGAGCAGTACTTC. It translates to CASSHRVRGTSGSNYEQYF.

This rearrangement joins TRBV7-2 to TRBJ1-4; 7 positions match TRBD1. The germline CDR1 and CDR2 sequences are SGHTA and FQGNSA. This CDR3 comprises 16 residues. The V gene end was trimmed by 2 bases and the J gene end by 3 bases; junction bases not matched to a gene: 6. CDR3 residues: CASSLFRGTANEKLFF. The CDR3 coding sequence is TGTGCCAGCAGCTTATTCCGAGGGACAGCTAATGAAAAACTGTTTTTT.

This clonotype was recorded at least ten times. V is TRBV3-1 and J is TRBJ2-7; D remains ambiguous. V shed 3 bases and J shed 3 bases, with 9 bases lying between them. This CDR3 is 13 amino acids long. Per germline, CDR1 LGHDT and CDR2 YNNKEL (reference sequence). CDR3 residues: CASSHAASYEQYF. CDR3 DNA sequence: TGTGCCAGCAGCCACGCGGCCAGCTACGAGCAGTACTTC.

Of note for this clonotype: A read error is possible here, since a much larger clone lies one base away. The rearrangement uses TRBV7-2 and TRBJ1-5; D gene unclear. This CDR3 has 12 residues. V was cut by 4 bases and J by 3 bases, with 4 bases left in between. Germline CDR1 reads SGHTA; CDR2 reads FQGNSA. The CDR3 loop is CASSSTNQPQHF. The CDR3 DNA follows: TGTGCCAGCAGCTCCACCAATCAGCCCCAGCATTTT.

The rearrangement links TRBV5-5 to TRBJ2-2; tentatively, D is TRBD1 (6 bases). Trimming took 2 bases from V and 6 from J, leaving 11 bases between them. CDR1 and CDR2 (germline): SGHKS, YYEKEE (reference sequence). The CDR3 consists of 14 residues. The CDR3 spells CASSFQGKAGELFF. CDR3 DNA sequence: TGTGCCAGCAGCTTTCAGGGGAAAGCCGGGGAGCTGTTTTTT.

The V gene is TRBV3-1, the J gene TRBJ2-2; 10 nucleotides agree with TRBD2. V shed 3 bases, J shed 5 bases, and the junction held 3 bases outside the gene matches. The germline CDR1 and CDR2 sequences are LGHDT and YNNKEL (reference sequence). The CDR3 has 15 residues. The chain's CDR3 is CASSHPSGSTGELFF. The CDR3 DNA reads as TGTGCCAGCAGCCACCCTAGCGGGAGTACCGGGGAGCTGTTTTTT. Supplemented by reference TRBV3-1 and TRBJ2-2, the full variable domain reads DTAVSQTPKYLVTQMGNDKSIKCEQNLGHDTMYWYKQDSKKFLKIMFSYNNKELIINETVPNRFSPKSPDKAHLNLHINSLELGDSAVYFCASSHPSGSTGELFFGEGSRLTVL.

This clonotype was detected only a few times. The J gene is TRBJ1-5, the V gene TRBV19; the D gene is possibly TRBD1 (6 bases). Germline V lookup: CDR1 LNHDA, CDR2 SQIVND (reference sequence). Trimming shortened V by 9 bases and J by 4 bases, and 13 bases separated the two germline ends. The CDR3 length is 13 residues. The CDR3 DNA reads as TGTGCCAGCCGGGACACCATTAATCAGCCCCAGCATTTT. Translating it yields CASRDTINQPQHF.

This clonotype was seen a few times. The chain recombines TRBV20-1 with TRBJ2-3; D assignment may be TRBD1 or TRBD2 (6 bases each). The V end was cut by 8 bases, the J end by 1 base, with 16 bases between. The CDR3 is 14 residues long. Germline values: CDR1 DFQATT, CDR2 SNEGSKA (reference sequence). The CDR3 nucleotides read TGCAGTTCCACCTACGGGGGCCGCACAGATACGCAGTATTTT. This sequence encodes CSSTYGGRTDTQYF.

This rearrangement joins TRBV4-2 to TRBJ2-5; 9 nucleotides align to TRBD1. J was trimmed by 9 bases and V by 0 bases; bases with no gene match: 14. The length of the CDR3 is 17 residues. The germline gives CDR1 LGHNA, CDR2 YNFKEQ. The CDR3 region is CASSQDRDPGQGKAQYF. In DNA, the CDR3 is TGTGCCAGCAGCCAAGATAGGGATCCGGGACAGGGCAAGGCCCAGTACTTC.

The rearrangement joins TRBV19 to TRBJ1-2; D gene ambiguous. The CDR3 sequence is 13 residues long. V dropped 10 bases and J dropped 5 bases, with 17 bases sitting between them. Germline V lookup: CDR1 LNHDA, CDR2 SQIVND (reference sequence). CDR3 region: CAIPSLSTYGYTF. DNA of the CDR3: TGTGCCATTCCGTCCCTAAGTACGTATGGCTACACCTTC.

This clonotype was recorded many times. The chain links TRBV29-1 to TRBJ2-7; perhaps TRBD2 as D (6 bases). Trimming removed 4 bases at V and 2 bases at J, with 15 bases between. Germline V gene sequence: CDR1 SQVTM, CDR2 ANQGSEA. The length of the CDR3 is 14 residues. The CDR3: CSVAGVQATYEQYF. The CDR3, as DNA: TGCAGCGTTGCGGGGGTACAGGCCACCTACGAGCAGTACTTC.

The rearrangement uses TRBV21-1 and TRBJ2-5; the table's D call, TRBD1, was not checked against the DNA. TRBV21-1 is tagged as a pseudogene. The CDR3 contains 15 residues. The CDR3 protein is CASTPLEGIQETQYF. CDR3 nucleotides: TGTGCCAGCACCCCCCTTGAAGGGATCCAAGAGACCCAGTACTTC.

This clonotype occurred a few times. This sequence may be a read error, since a much larger clone differs from it by one base. V and J are TRBV27 and TRBJ2-7; 7 bases agree with TRBD1. Germline V gene data show CDR1 as MNHEY and CDR2 as SMNVEV (reference sequence). J gave up 2 bases and V 6 bases, and 1 base lay outside the gene matches. The CDR3 has 12 residues. The CDR3 sequence: CASRGQPYEQYF. CDR3 nucleotides: TGTGCCAGCAGGGGACAGCCCTACGAGCAGTACTTC.

This clonotype has a handful of counts. The rearrangement uses TRBV12-3 or TRBV12-4 and TRBJ2-7, with D perhaps matching TRBD1 (5 bases). The CDR3 is 17 residues long. The V end was cut by 3 bases, the J end by 0 bases, with 18 bases between. CDR3 residues: CASSLRIIGQISYEQYF. The CDR3 DNA is TGTGCCAGCAGTTTGAGGATTATCGGACAAATCTCCTACGAGCAGTACTTC.

This clonotype was counted a few times. V gene TRBV7-9 combines with J gene TRBJ2-5, with D possibly being TRBD1 or TRBD2 (6 bases each). The CDR3 extends over 17 amino acids. Germline CDR1 is SEHNR and CDR2 is FQNEAQ (reference sequence). V lost 5 bases, J lost 4 bases, and 23 bases lay in between. For the CDR3, the DNA is TGTGCCAGCAGCCACAAGTCGGGGGCCACCTTTTCAGAGACCCAGTACTTC. Its protein is CASSHKSGATFSETQYF. The variable domain in full, completed from reference TRBV7-9 and TRBJ2-5, reads DTGVSQNPRHKITKRGQNVTFRCDPISEHNRLYWYRQTLGQGPEFLTYFQNEAQLEKSRLLSDRFSAERPKGSFSTLEIQRTEQGDSAMYLCASSHKSGATFSETQYFGPGTRLLVL.

This clonotype showed up just a few times. The chain employs TRBV10-3 and TRBJ2-5, with 10 bases aligning to TRBD2. In germline, CDR1 is ENHRY, CDR2 SYGVKD. After removal of 6 bases from V and 5 bases from J, the junction contained 6 bases not matched to a gene. This CDR3 spans 14 amino acids. This CDR3 reads CAIRGAGGQETQYF. For the CDR3, the DNA is TGTGCCATCAGGGGAGCGGGGGGGCAGGAGACCCAGTACTTC.

This clonotype was counted a few times. DNA for the CDR3: TGCGCCAGCAGCTCTAGCGGGAGAGGAAGAGAGACCCAGTACTTC. Its protein product is CASSSSGRGRETQYF. V gene TRBV5-1 combines with J gene TRBJ2-5; 10 bases match TRBD2. Germline V gene lookup returns CDR1 SGHRS and CDR2 YFSETQ. The CDR3 runs to 15 residues. V gave up 3 bases and J gave up 4 bases; unmatched junction bases: 6.

This clonotype was seen more than once but under ten times. The chain recombines TRBV4-2 with TRBJ1-5; 7 nucleotides agree with TRBD1. V gave up 0 bases and J gave up 7 bases; unmatched junction bases: 12. CDR1 and CDR2 from the germline V gene are LGHNA and YNFKEQ. The CDR3 has 17 residues. Written as DNA, the CDR3 is TGTGCCAGCAGCCAAGATGCTGAGGGGGCCTTCGGGCAGCCCCAGCATTTT. This codes for CASSQDAEGAFGQPQHF.

This clonotype was seen only a few times. The rearrangement joins TRBV20-1 to TRBJ2-3; no clear D. Looked up from germline, CDR1 is DFQATT and CDR2 is SNEGSKA (reference sequence). Trimming pared 0 bases from V and 3 bases from J, leaving 16 bases between. The CDR3 consists of 16 residues. The CDR3 sequence is CSARDSPGPLTDTQYF. The CDR3 nucleotides read TGCAGTGCTAGAGATAGCCCCGGCCCGCTGACAGATACGCAGTATTTT.

The J gene is TRBJ2-3, the V gene TRBV27; D is ambiguous. Germline V gene lookup returns CDR1 MNHEY and CDR2 SMNVEV (reference sequence). This CDR3 contains 13 residues. V was trimmed by 0 bases and J by 4 bases, leaving 5 bases between them. The CDR3 here is CASSLSIADTQYF. The DNA of the CDR3 is TGTGCCAGCAGTTTATCGATAGCAGATACGCAGTATTTT.

This clonotype was seen a handful of times. The chain carries TRBV3-1 and TRBJ1-2; possible D gene TRBD1, 5 bases. The CDR3 consists of 18 residues. In germline, CDR1 is LGHDT, CDR2 YNNKEL (reference sequence). Between the trimmed V and J ends, which lost 3 bases and 4 bases, there was a span of 24 bases. CDR3 coding DNA: TGTGCCAGCAGCCAGGACCCAACGGGAGCTCCGCAGGGCTATGGCTACACCTTC. As protein: CASSQDPTGAPQGYGYTF.

In this sample, this clonotype turned up many times. The V gene is TRBV20-1, the J gene TRBJ2-4; the D is unclear. Trimming removed 0 bases from V and 4 bases from J, with 13 bases in between. There are 15 residues in the CDR3. In germline, CDR1 is DFQATT, CDR2 SNEGSKA (reference sequence). The CDR3 nucleotides read TGCAGTGCTAGAGACCCGGTTCGGCTGAAAAACATTCAGTACTTC. It yields the protein CSARDPVRLKNIQYF.

CDR3 nucleotide sequence: TGCGCCAGCAGCATTCGACGAGCCACTGAAGCTTTCTTT. It is translated as CASSIRRATEAFF. This chain uses TRBV5-1 with TRBJ1-1; D unclear. CDR3 length: 13 amino acids. Looked up from germline, CDR1 is SGHRS and CDR2 is YFSETQ. V dropped 4 bases and J dropped 4 bases, with 11 bases sitting between them.

This clonotype showed up just a few times. The J gene is TRBJ1-1, the V gene TRBV6-1; TRBD1 is a possible D gene (6 bases). Trimming cost V 6 bases and J 8 bases, with 16 bases left between them. The CDR3 consists of 13 residues. CDR1 is MNHNS and CDR2 is SASEGT in the germline V gene. CDR3 loop: CASRPGGTLEAFF. CDR3 DNA: TGTGCCAGCAGACCCGGGGGGACACTCGAAGCTTTCTTT.

The chain couples TRBV28 to TRBJ2-1; 7 bases agree with TRBD2. With 3 bases clipped from V and 4 bases from J, the junction kept 6 bases outside the gene matches. Per the germline V gene, CDR1 is MDHEN and CDR2 is SYDVKM. The length of the CDR3 is 15 residues. Here the CDR3 DNA reads TGTGCCAGCAGTTTCTTAAGCGGGGATTACAATGAGCAGTTCTTC. Translating gives CASSFLSGDYNEQFF.

This clonotype has only a few counts. The chain employs TRBV6-5 and TRBJ1-1; no reliable D call. This CDR3 has 15 amino acids. V was shortened by 0 bases and J by 0 bases, with 8 bases between the two germline ends. Germline V lookup: CDR1 MNHEY, CDR2 SVGAGI. CDR3 region: CASSYSTAVNTEAFF. Here the CDR3 DNA reads TGTGCCAGCAGTTACTCGACGGCAGTGAACACTGAAGCTTTCTTT.

This clonotype has just a few counts. V is TRBV5-1 and J is TRBJ2-7, with D possibly matching TRBD1 (5 bases). CDR1 and CDR2 from the germline V gene are SGHRS and YFSETQ. The CDR3 runs 13 residues. The V end was cut by 6 bases, the J end by 3 bases, with 13 bases between. CDR3 DNA: TGCGCCAGCATACAGGATTTCGGCTACGAGCAGTACTTC. Translation: CASIQDFGYEQYF.

The genes are TRBV15 and TRBJ1-3; weak D call: TRBD1 (5 bases). Per germline, CDR1 LNHNV and CDR2 YYDKDF (reference sequence). Trimming stripped 0 bases from V and 0 bases from J, with 12 bases between. The CDR3 has 17 residues. The CDR3 region is CATSRDKSGHSGNTIYF. The CDR3 coding sequence is TGTGCCACCAGCAGAGATAAGTCGGGGCACTCTGGAAACACCATATATTTT.

This clonotype was seen many times. V and J are TRBV20-1 and TRBJ2-7; D call uncertain. Germline CDR1 and CDR2: DFQATT and SNEGSKA (reference sequence). The CDR3 spans 15 residues. V lost 0 bases to trimming and J lost 0 bases, with 12 bases between them. CDR3 in amino acids: CSARDRRGNSYEQYF. In nucleotides, the CDR3 is TGCAGTGCTAGAGATCGTCGAGGCAACTCCTACGAGCAGTACTTC.

This clonotype was recorded a few times. The chain employs TRBV6-5 and TRBJ1-2; D remains unclear. The CDR3 totals 15 residues. V lost 0 bases and J 1 base, leaving 9 bases between the germline ends. Germline lookup yields CDR1 MNHEY and CDR2 SVGAGI. The CDR3: CASSYSQQDNYGYTF. In DNA, the CDR3 is TGTGCCAGCAGTTACTCGCAGCAGGATAACTATGGCTACACCTTC.